These 26 T cell receptor beta chains came from one sample sequenced in a study of persistence of HIV-infected CD4 T cells. Sequencing used immunoSEQ version 4 in survey mode. This table comes from immunoSEQ multiplex PCR, and its TCRdb copy is limited to in-frame clones, with some not included. The sample comprises about 36,000 clones, approximately 85% of which are singletons, and around 0.97% rests with the top ten. The stimulus was an HIV-1 Gag 15-mer peptide pool, about 1 ug/peptide/mL. Memory cells lacking CD40L and CD69 with high CD45RO were sorted. Their antigen targets remain unknown. The material sequenced was cultured CD4+ T cells from PBMCs, taken from a patient who received antiretroviral therapy. These receptors were taken from an adult with HIV. The donor label of this sample is uncertain.

This chain uses TRBV19 with TRBJ1-2; D is ambiguous. CDR3 size: 18 residues. Germline-derived CDR1 and CDR2 are LNHDA and SQIVND (reference sequence). The germline V and J ends were trimmed by 5 bases and 6 bases, with 28 bases remaining between them. The CDR3 reads CASSPPRLQPRSMNGYTF. CDR3 coding DNA: TGTGCCAGTAGTCCCCCGAGGCTCCAGCCACGTTCTATGAATGGCTACACCTTC.

The V and J genes are TRBV5-1 and TRBJ2-1, with 7 bases identical to TRBD1. This CDR3 contains 13 residues. The V gene's germline CDR1 is SGHRS and CDR2 YFSETQ. J lost 9 bases, V lost 4 bases, and 7 bases had no gene match. This CDR3 reads CASSAIQGTEQFF. The CDR3 DNA sequence: TGCGCCAGCAGCGCGATACAGGGGACTGAGCAGTTCTTC.

The chain joins TRBV7-9 to TRBJ1-4, with 9 bases that match TRBD1. The CDR3 runs to 16 residues. The ends lost 8 bases at V and 10 bases at J; junction bases unmatched: 17. Germline CDR1 is SEHNR and CDR2 is FQNEAQ (reference sequence). CDR3 region: CASSRGQGSFEGKLFF. The DNA of the CDR3 is TGTGCCAGCTCGCGGGGACAGGGAAGTTTTGAGGGAAAACTGTTTTTT.

The J gene is TRBJ2-7, the V gene TRBV10-3, with 7 bases fitting TRBD1. The length of the CDR3 is 13 residues. In germline, CDR1 is ENHRY, CDR2 SYGVKD. V lost 10 bases to trimming and J lost 4 bases; unmatched junction nucleotides: 10. The CDR3 reads CATRQGEDYEQYV. The DNA of the CDR3 is TGTGCCACCCGACAGGGAGAAGATTACGAGCAGTACGTC.

This clone was detected once. CDR3 nucleotides: TGTGCCAGCAGCCCCCGGACAGGGAGAACAGAAGCTTTCTTT. Translated: CASSPRTGRTEAFF. This sequence joins TRBV5-5 and TRBJ1-1, with 8 bases aligning to TRBD1. The CDR3 loop spans 14 amino acids. After removal of 4 bases from V and 8 bases from J, the junction contained 10 bases not matched to a gene. Germline CDR1 is SGHKS and CDR2 is YYEKEE (reference sequence).

This chain joins TRBV11-3 and TRBJ2-3; the D call may be TRBD1 or TRBD2 (6 bases each). The CDR3 extends over 18 amino acids. V gave up 1 base and J gave up 2 bases, with 19 bases separating them. CDR1 and CDR2 (germline): SGHNT, YENEEA. In nucleotides, the CDR3 is TGTGCCAGCAGCTTAGGGCTCCTCCCCGGGGGCCTCACAGATACGCAGTATTTT. Translation: CASSLGLLPGGLTDTQYF.

The CDR3 DNA is TGTGCCAGCAGCGCGACTGGTTATTACACAGATACGCAGTATTTT. Translating it yields CASSATGYYTDTQYF. The chain uses TRBV9 and TRBJ2-3; no reliable D call. Germline V lookup: CDR1 SGDLS, CDR2 YYNGEE. There are 15 residues in the CDR3. The V and J ends lost 3 bases and 2 bases respectively, with 13 bases between them.

This clone was found a few times. The gene calls are TRBV9 and TRBJ1-1; 7 bases are a match to TRBD1. Germline assignment: CDR1 SGDLS and CDR2 YYNGEE. V lost 0 bases to trimming and J lost 4 bases; unmatched junction nucleotides: 9. CDR3 length equals 16 residues. CDR3 in amino acids: CASSVAPAGGGTEAFF. The CDR3 nucleotides read TGTGCCAGCAGCGTAGCTCCGGCAGGGGGTGGCACTGAAGCTTTCTTT.

The chain combines TRBV12-1 with TRBJ2-7; TRBD1 is the table's D call, not checked against the DNA. TRBV12-1 corresponds to a pseudogene. The CDR3 covers 17 residues. The CDR3 nucleotides read TGTGCCAGCAGCGAAAAAATTGGACAGGGTCGGTCCTACGAGCAGTACGTC. This sequence encodes CASSEKIGQGRSYEQYV.

In DNA, the CDR3 is TGTGCCACCAGCTCCGGGACAGGGCACCACACCTTC. Residues: CATSSGTGHHTF. The rearrangement joins TRBV6-5 to TRBJ1-2, with TRBD1 matching over 9 bases. V shed 10 bases, J shed 12 bases, and the junction held 12 bases outside the gene matches. CDR1 and CDR2 (germline): MNHEY, SVGAGI. This CDR3 region has 12 residues.

The table lists this clone with a count of one. The genes are TRBV5-1 and TRBJ2-5; 7 nucleotides agree with TRBD1. CDR1 and CDR2 (germline): SGHRS, YFSETQ. The CDR3 runs to 16 residues. V lost 1 base to trimming and J lost 5 bases; unmatched junction nucleotides: 11. CDR3 DNA: TGCGCCAGCAGCTTGATGCCAGGGGGTTTGTTGGAGACCCAGTACTTC. Translating gives CASSLMPGGLLETQYF.

The CDR3 region is CASLGYNDQPQHF. CDR3 bases: TGTGCCAGCCTAGGGTACAACGACCAGCCCCAGCATTTT. V usage is TRBV28 and J usage is TRBJ1-5; no definite D call. The ends were cut back, 8 bases at V and 7 bases at J, with 15 bases in the middle. Germline CDR1 and CDR2: MDHEN and SYDVKM. The CDR3 runs to 13 residues. Drawing the rest from reference TRBV28 and TRBJ1-5, the complete variable domain is DVKVTQSSRYLVKRTGEKVFLECVQDMDHENMFWYRQDPGLGLRLIYFSYDVKMKEKGDIPEGYSVSREKKERFSLILESASTNQTSMYLCASLGYNDQPQHFGDGTRLSIL.

V gene TRBV30 combines with J gene TRBJ1-3; D is perhaps TRBD1 (6 bases). The germline gives CDR1 GTSNPN, CDR2 SVGIG (reference sequence). Trimming took 5 bases from V and 0 from J, leaving 11 bases between them. The CDR3 loop spans 14 amino acids. Here the CDR3 reads CAWQQGFSGNTIYF. CDR3 DNA sequence: TGTGCCTGGCAACAGGGATTCTCTGGAAACACCATATATTTT.

This clone appeared a few times. J is TRBJ1-1 and V is TRBV6-2 or TRBV6-3, with D possibly TRBD1 on 5 matching bases. V lost 0 bases, J lost 4 bases, and 9 bases lay in between. The germline V gene encodes CDR1 MNHEY and CDR2 SVGEGT. The CDR3 loop spans 14 amino acids. The CDR3 loop is CASSYSFGGTEAFF. In DNA, the CDR3 is TGTGCCAGCAGTTACTCTTTCGGGGGCACTGAAGCTTTCTTT.

This clone was recorded only once. The chain carries TRBV7-7 and TRBJ2-1; 8 bases map to TRBD2. Per the germline V gene, CDR1 is SSHAT and CDR2 is FNYEAQ (reference sequence). The V and J ends lost 5 bases and 5 bases, in that order; junction bases with no gene match: 11. The CDR3 covers 16 residues. CDR3 protein: CASSPGASGRHNEQFF. For the CDR3, the DNA is TGTGCCAGCAGCCCCGGGGCTAGCGGGCGTCACAATGAGCAGTTCTTC.

The chain has TRBV14 and TRBJ2-3; D tentatively fits TRBD1 or TRBD2 (6 bases each). Germline CDR1 is SGHDN and CDR2 is FVKESK. Trimming cost V 5 bases and J 0 bases, with 15 bases left between them. The CDR3 runs 16 residues. The CDR3 sequence is CASSWTAGWSTDTQYF. The DNA of the CDR3 is TGTGCCAGCAGCTGGACAGCGGGTTGGAGCACAGATACGCAGTATTTT.

The chain joins TRBV5-1 to TRBJ1-2, with D possibly TRBD1 on 6 matching bases. Germline CDR1 is SGHRS and CDR2 is YFSETQ. V lost 0 bases and J lost 6, with 15 bases in between. The CDR3 has 15 residues. CDR3 DNA: TGCGCCAGCAGCTTGGACAGGGCCGAGTTGGATGGCTACACCTTC. Its protein product is CASSLDRAELDGYTF.

The J gene is TRBJ2-5, the V gene TRBV5-1; 7 nucleotides align to TRBD1. Germline lookup yields CDR1 SGHRS and CDR2 YFSETQ. J gave up 4 bases and V 4 bases, and 13 bases lay outside the gene matches. This CDR3 spans 16 amino acids. The chain's CDR3 is CASSPPDRVSGETQYF. The CDR3 region has the DNA TGCGCCAGCAGCCCACCTGACAGGGTGTCGGGAGAGACCCAGTACTTC.

The chain carries TRBV6-5 and TRBJ1-2, with 7 bases fitting TRBD1. The CDR3 sequence is 15 residues long. J lost 4 bases, V lost 7 bases, and 12 bases had no gene match. Germline CDR1 MNHEY, CDR2 SVGAGI. As DNA, the CDR3 is TGTGCCAGCATTAGGAACAGGGGTACAGGCTATGGCTACACCTTC. This translates into CASIRNRGTGYGYTF.

As to this clone: This same CDR3 is encoded by further DNA sequences in the sample. This chain links TRBV5-1 with TRBJ2-2; the match to TRBD1 covers 7 bases. Looked up from germline, CDR1 is SGHRS and CDR2 is YFSETQ. Losses at the gene ends were 3 bases for V and 1 base for J; bases not matched to a gene: 3. This CDR3 spans 15 amino acids. CDR3 nucleotide sequence: TGCGCCAGCAGCTCCGGACAGGAGAACACCGGGGAGCTGTTTTTT. Translation gives CASSSGQENTGELFF.

The CDR3: CASSLEGQGGYTF. The DNA for the CDR3 is TGCGCCAGCAGCTTGGAAGGACAAGGAGGCTACACCTTC. The rearrangement links TRBV5-1 to TRBJ1-2; perhaps TRBD1 as D (5 bases). CDR1 SGHRS and CDR2 YFSETQ come from the germline V gene. The germline V and J ends were trimmed by 0 bases and 8 bases, with 11 bases remaining between them. This CDR3 has 13 amino acids.

The chain joins TRBV5-1 to TRBJ2-5, with 9 bases matching TRBD1. V dropped 2 bases and J dropped 2; count of bases not matched to a gene: 7. This CDR3 is 16 amino acids long. Germline V gene lookup returns CDR1 SGHRS and CDR2 YFSETQ. CDR3 protein: CASSLTGGDEQETQYF. CDR3 coding DNA: TGCGCCAGCAGCTTAACAGGGGGCGATGAACAAGAGACCCAGTACTTC.

The V gene is TRBV10-3, the J gene TRBJ2-2; D possibly corresponds to TRBD1 (6 bases). The V gene lost 11 bases and the J gene lost 0 bases, with 25 bases spanning the gap. Germline V lookup: CDR1 ENHRY, CDR2 SYGVKD. This CDR3 is 18 amino acids long. The DNA for the CDR3 is TGTGCCTTAAACAGGACGGACAGTCCAATCGCGAACACCGGGGAGCTGTTTTTT. Its translation is CALNRTDSPIANTGELFF.

The chain combines TRBV6-1 with TRBJ2-2; D not certain. CDR1 and CDR2 from the germline V gene are MNHNS and SASEGT. V was shortened by 1 base and J by 2 bases, with 2 bases between the two germline ends. The CDR3 consists of 13 residues. In nucleotides, the CDR3 is TGTGCCAGCAGTGAAGGAAACACCGGGGAGCTGTTTTTT. Translating gives CASSEGNTGELFF.

The chain employs TRBV9 and TRBJ2-3; the D gene is possibly TRBD1 (6 bases). The CDR3 length is 15 residues. Trimming took off 6 bases at V and 2 bases at J, with 16 bases between the two ends. The germline CDR1 and CDR2 sequences are SGDLS and YYNGEE. The chain's CDR3 is CASNSPGVNTDTQYF. The CDR3 nucleotides read TGTGCCAGCAATTCCCCAGGGGTGAACACAGATACGCAGTATTTT.

The V call is TRBV5-1, the J call TRBJ1-2, with 8 bases identical to TRBD1. CDR3 length: 14 residues. Germline assignment: CDR1 SGHRS and CDR2 YFSETQ. Trimming at V came to 1 base and at J to 6 bases, leaving 5 bases not matched to a gene. The CDR3 region is CASSLPSGGDGYTF. In DNA form, the CDR3 reads TGCGCCAGCAGCTTGCCGTCAGGGGGCGATGGCTACACCTTC.